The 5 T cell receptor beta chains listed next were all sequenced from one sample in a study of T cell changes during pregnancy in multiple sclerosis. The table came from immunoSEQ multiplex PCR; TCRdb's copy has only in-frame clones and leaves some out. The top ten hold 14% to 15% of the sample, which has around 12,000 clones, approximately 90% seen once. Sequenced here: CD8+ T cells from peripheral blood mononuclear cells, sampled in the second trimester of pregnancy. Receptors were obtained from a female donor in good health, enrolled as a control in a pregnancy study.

CDR3 DNA: TGTGCCAGTCAAACCGACAGGGTGGCAGAGACCCAGTACTTC. Its protein is CASQTDRVAETQYF. The rearrangement links TRBV6-5 to TRBJ2-5; 7 nucleotides agree with TRBD1. Germline CDR1 MNHEY, CDR2 SVGAGI. V lost 9 bases, J lost 4 bases, and 11 bases stayed unmatched. The CDR3 has 14 amino acids.

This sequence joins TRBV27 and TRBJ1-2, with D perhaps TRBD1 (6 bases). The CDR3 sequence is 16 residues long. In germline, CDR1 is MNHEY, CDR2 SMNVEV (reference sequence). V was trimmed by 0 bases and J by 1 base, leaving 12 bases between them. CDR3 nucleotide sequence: TGTGCCAGCAGTTTATCGGCAGGGGACCTTAACTATGGCTACACCTTC. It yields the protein CASSLSAGDLNYGYTF.

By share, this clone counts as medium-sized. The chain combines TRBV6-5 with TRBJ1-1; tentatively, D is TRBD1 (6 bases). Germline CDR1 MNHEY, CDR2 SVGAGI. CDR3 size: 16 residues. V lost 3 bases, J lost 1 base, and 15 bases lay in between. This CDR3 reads CASSYNNRAGNTEAFF. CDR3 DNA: TGTGCCAGCAGTTATAACAACAGGGCAGGGAACACTGAAGCTTTCTTT.

CDR3 bases: TGTGCCAGCCGGACAGGGGTTACTGAAGCTTTCTTT. Amino acid sequence: CASRTGVTEAFF. The chain has TRBV19 and TRBJ1-1; 9 bases agree with TRBD1. Looked up from germline, CDR1 is LNHDA and CDR2 is SQIVND (reference sequence). V lost 9 bases to trimming and J lost 5 bases; unmatched junction nucleotides: 4. This CDR3 is built from 12 residues.

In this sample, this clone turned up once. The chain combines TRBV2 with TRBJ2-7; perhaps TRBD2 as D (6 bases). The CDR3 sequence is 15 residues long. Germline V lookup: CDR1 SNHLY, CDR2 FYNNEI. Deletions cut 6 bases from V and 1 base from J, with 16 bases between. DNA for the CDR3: TGTGCCAGCAGGTCGGGACTCAATCCTTCCTACGAGCAGTACTTC. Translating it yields CASRSGLNPSYEQYF. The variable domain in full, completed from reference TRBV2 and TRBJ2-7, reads EPEVTQTPSHQVTQMGQEVILRCVPISNHLYFYWYRQILGQKVEFLVSFYNNEISEKSEIFDDQFSVERPDGSNFTLKIRSTKLEDSAMYFCASRSGLNPSYEQYFGPGTRLTVT.